Described below is a single TCR beta chain sequence and its context. Its target is unknown. The length of the CDR3 is 14 residues. Trimming removed 4 bases at V and 2 bases at J, with 11 bases between. Germline V lookup: CDR1 SGHRS, CDR2 YFSETQ. Here immunoSEQ multiplex PCR was the method, and the copy in TCRdb shows in-frame clones only, minus some. The table records some 50,000 clones, 95% of them present only once. The data belong to a study of human thymus T cells. Points from the study as a whole: Thymic and blood repertoires seemed to show skewed V and J gene use.

Sequenced input: blood. This TCR was sampled from a girl under two years old with a congenital heart defect but otherwise immunologically healthy. The V gene is TRBV5-1, the J gene TRBJ2-3; no reliable D call. CDR3 nucleotide sequence: TGCGCCAGCAGCCGAAGAGTTCTCACAGATACGCAGTATTTT. Protein sequence: CASSRRVLTDTQYF.